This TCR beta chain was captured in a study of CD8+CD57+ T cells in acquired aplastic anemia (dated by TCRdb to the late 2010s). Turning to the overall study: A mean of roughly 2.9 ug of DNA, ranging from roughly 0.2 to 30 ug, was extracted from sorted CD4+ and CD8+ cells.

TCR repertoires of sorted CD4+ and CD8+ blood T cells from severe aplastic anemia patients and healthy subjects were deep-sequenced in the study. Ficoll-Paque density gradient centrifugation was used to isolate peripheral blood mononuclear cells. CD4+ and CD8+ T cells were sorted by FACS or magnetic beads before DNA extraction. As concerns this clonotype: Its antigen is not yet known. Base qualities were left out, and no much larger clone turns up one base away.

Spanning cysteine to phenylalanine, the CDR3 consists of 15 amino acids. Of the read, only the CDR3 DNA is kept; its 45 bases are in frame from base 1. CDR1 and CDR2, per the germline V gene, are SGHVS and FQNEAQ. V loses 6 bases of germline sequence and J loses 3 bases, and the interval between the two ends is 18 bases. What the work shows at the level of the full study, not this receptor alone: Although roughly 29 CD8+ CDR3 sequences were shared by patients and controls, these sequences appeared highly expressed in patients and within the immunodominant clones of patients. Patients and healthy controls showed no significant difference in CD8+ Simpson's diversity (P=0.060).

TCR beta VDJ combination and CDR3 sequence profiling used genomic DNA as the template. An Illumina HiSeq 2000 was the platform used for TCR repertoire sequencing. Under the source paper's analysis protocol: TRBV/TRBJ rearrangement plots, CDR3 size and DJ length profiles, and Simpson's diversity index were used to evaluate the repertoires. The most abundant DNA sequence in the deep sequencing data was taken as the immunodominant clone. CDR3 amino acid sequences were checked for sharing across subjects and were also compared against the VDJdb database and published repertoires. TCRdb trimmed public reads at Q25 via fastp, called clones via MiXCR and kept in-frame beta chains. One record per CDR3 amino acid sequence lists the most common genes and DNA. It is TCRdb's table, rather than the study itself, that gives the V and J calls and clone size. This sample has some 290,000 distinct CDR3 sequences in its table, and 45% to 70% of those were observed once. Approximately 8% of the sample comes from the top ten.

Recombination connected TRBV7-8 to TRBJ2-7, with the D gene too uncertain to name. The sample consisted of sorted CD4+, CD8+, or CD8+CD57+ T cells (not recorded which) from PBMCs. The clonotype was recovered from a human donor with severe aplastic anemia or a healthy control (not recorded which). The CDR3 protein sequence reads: CASSSQMDGRYEQYF. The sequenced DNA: TGTGCCAGCAGTTCCCAAATGGACGGGCGCTACGAGCAGTACTTC. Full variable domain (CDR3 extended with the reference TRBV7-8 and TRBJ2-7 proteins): GAGVSQSPRYKVAKRGQDVALRCDPISGHVSLFWYQQALGQGPEFLTYFQNEAQLDKSGLPSDRFFAERPEGSVSTLKIQRTQQEDSAVYLCASSSQMDGRYEQYFGPGTRLTVT.